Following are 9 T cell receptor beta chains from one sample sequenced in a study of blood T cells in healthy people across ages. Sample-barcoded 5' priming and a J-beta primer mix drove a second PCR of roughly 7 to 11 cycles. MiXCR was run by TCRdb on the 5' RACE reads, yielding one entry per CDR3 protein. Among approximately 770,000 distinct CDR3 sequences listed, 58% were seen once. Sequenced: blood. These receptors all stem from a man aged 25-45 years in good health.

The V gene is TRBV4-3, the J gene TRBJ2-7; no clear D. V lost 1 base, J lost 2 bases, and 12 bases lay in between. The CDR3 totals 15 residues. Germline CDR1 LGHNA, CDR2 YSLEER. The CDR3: CASSQVVGFTYEQYF. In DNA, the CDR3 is TGCGCCAGCAGCCAAGTTGTGGGCTTTACCTACGAGCAGTACTTC.

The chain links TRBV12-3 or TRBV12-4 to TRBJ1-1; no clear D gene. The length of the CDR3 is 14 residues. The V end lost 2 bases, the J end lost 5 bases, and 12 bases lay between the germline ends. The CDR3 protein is CASSLFSGDTEAFF. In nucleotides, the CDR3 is TGTGCCAGCAGTTTATTCAGTGGGGATACTGAAGCTTTCTTT.

The CDR3 DNA reads TGTGCCAGCAGCCAACGAGTGGAAGGTGGCTACACCTTC. This codes for CASSQRVEGGYTF. This sequence joins TRBV3-1 and TRBJ1-2; the D is unclear. Germline V lookup: CDR1 LGHDT, CDR2 YNNKEL (reference sequence). Trimming took 2 bases from V and 7 from J, leaving 11 bases between them. The CDR3 is 13 amino acids.

The CDR3 spells CSARTSLASREQYF. CDR3 nucleotides: TGCAGTGCTAGAACTAGCCTAGCGTCACGCGAGCAGTACTTC. J is TRBJ2-7 and V is TRBV20-1; weak D call: TRBD2 (6 bases). Germline lookup yields CDR1 DFQATT and CDR2 SNEGSKA (reference sequence). The CDR3 extends over 14 amino acids. Trimming shortened V by 2 bases and J by 6 bases, and 17 bases separated the two germline ends.

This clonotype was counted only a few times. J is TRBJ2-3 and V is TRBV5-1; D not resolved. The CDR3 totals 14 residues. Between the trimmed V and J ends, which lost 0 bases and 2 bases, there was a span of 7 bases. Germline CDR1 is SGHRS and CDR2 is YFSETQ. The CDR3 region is CASSLDSPTDTQYF. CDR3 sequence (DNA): TGCGCCAGCAGCTTGGACAGCCCCACAGATACGCAGTATTTT. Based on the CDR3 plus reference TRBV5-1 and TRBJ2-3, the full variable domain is KAGVTQTPRYLIKTRGQQVTLSCSPISGHRSVSWYQQTPGQGLQFLFEYFSETQRNKGNFPGRFSGRQFSNSRSEMNVSTLELGDSALYLCASSLDSPTDTQYFGPGTRLTVL.

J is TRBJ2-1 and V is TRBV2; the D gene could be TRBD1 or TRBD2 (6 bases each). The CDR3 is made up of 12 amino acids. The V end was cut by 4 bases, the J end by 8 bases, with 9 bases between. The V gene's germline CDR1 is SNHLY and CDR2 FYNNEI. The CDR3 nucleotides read TGTGCCAGCAGTGTTAGGGGGGATGAGCAGTTCTTC. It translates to CASSVRGDEQFF.

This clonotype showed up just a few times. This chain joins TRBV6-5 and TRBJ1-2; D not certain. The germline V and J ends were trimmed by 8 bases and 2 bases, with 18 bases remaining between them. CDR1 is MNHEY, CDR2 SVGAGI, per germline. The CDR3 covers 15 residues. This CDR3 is CASGPWRGTNYGYTF. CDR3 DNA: TGTGCCAGCGGGCCGTGGCGTGGCACAAACTATGGCTACACCTTC.

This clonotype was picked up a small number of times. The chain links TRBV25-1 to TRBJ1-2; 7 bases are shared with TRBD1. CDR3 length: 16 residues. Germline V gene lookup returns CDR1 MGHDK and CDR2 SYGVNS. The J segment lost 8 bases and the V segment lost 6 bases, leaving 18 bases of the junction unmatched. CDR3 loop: CASRTGTARRGRGYTF. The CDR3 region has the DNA TGTGCCAGCAGGACCGGGACAGCGAGACGAGGCAGAGGCTACACCTTC.

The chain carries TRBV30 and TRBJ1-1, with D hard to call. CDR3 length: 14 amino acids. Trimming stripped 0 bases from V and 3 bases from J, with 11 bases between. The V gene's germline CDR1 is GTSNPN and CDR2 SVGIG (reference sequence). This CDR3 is CAWSVARRDTEAFF. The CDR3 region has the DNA TGTGCCTGGAGTGTAGCGAGGAGGGACACTGAAGCTTTCTTT.